The clone carrying this TCR beta chain was counted between two and nine times. Its antigen is as yet unknown. Template switching with 5'RACE generated the TCR cDNA and added a universal primer site and UMIs. TCRdb reprocessed the 5' RACE reads with MiXCR, giving one entry per CDR3 protein. Here the sample spans about 500,000 distinct CDR3 sequences, less than 20% being singletons. This sample was included in a study of T cells after yellow fever vaccination. Study-wide results and limits: A small share of clonotypes appeared in both CD4 and CD8 compartments. After the booster, approximately 95% of CD4 and roughly nine tenths of CD8 primary-response clones were re-detected.

The TCR comes from a man younger than 30 who received the YFV17D yellow fever vaccine. Here the sequenced sample was PBMCs, taken about 5 days after the first yellow fever vaccination.

The DNA of the CDR3 is TGTGCCAGCAGCTTGGTTCCGGGTAGGAACATTCAGTACTTC. This translates into CASSLVPGRNIQYF. The rearrangement links TRBV7-8 to TRBJ2-4; D unclear. The CDR3 covers 14 residues. The ends were cut back, 3 bases at V and 7 bases at J, with 13 bases in the middle. Germline values: CDR1 SGHVS, CDR2 FQNEAQ.